This entry describes one T cell receptor beta chain. The antigen is not known. These data are taken from a study of T cell responses to AZD1222 COVID-19 vaccine. Study-wide points: Spike-specific TCR breadth rose after two AZD1222 doses, and depth rose as well. The sample set comprised mostly white British donors with more females, and clonal diversity was possibly underestimated.

This CDR3 region has 19 residues. Germline assignment: CDR1 GTSNPN and CDR2 SVGIG (reference sequence). V was shortened by 4 bases and J by 4 bases, with 29 bases between the two germline ends. The data were produced by immunoSEQ multiplex PCR, yet TCRdb's version contains in-frame clones alone and is incomplete. The repertoire has 60,000 to 75,000 clones, approximately 90% of them found once; the top ten carry roughly 31%. This sequence was found in an adult who received the AZD1222 COVID-19 vaccine. Material: peripheral blood, obtained 28 days after the second AZD1222 dose. V usage is TRBV30 and J usage is TRBJ1-3, with D maybe TRBD1 (6 bases). CDR3 nucleotide sequence: TGTGCCTGGAACCGCCGAGTGACCGGGACAAGGGGACCAGGAAACACCATATATTTT. Translation gives CAWNRRVTGTRGPGNTIYF. Drawing the rest from reference TRBV30 and TRBJ1-3, the complete variable domain is SQTIHQWPATLVQPVGSPLSLECTVEGTSNPNLYWYRQAAGRGLQLLFYSVGIGQISSEVPQNLSASRPQDRQFILSSKKLLLSDSGFYLCAWNRRVTGTRGPGNTIYFGEGSWLTVV.